Below, 24 T cell receptor beta chains from the same sample are listed, as sequenced in a study of tumor and adjacent non-tumor tissue in lung cancer. No cell sorting was done before RNA was extracted from the tissue. TCRbeta libraries were built with three rounds of nested PCR, modified from ARM-PCR. Using its own MiXCR run on the multiplex PCR reads, TCRdb lists one record per CDR3 protein. The sample gives 120,000 or so distinct CDR3 sequences, approximately 87% of which show up once; approximately 22% is in the top ten. Sequences were obtained from lung tumor tissue. The receptors come from a man aged 70 or older with non-small cell lung cancer.

Points on this clonotype: At one boundary the junction diverges from the germline segment, which might be a read error. The chain carries TRBV29-1 and TRBJ2-1; TRBD1 aligns across 10 bases. The CDR3 is 14 residues long. Looked up from germline, CDR1 is SQVTM and CDR2 is ANQGSEA. The chain's CDR3 is CSVGRGQGGYEQFF. DNA for the CDR3: TGCAGTGTTGGGAGAGGACAGGGGGGCTATGAGCAGTTCTTC.

This clonotype was recorded only once. This may be a read error, as it is one base from a much larger clone. Lacking the conserved final phenylalanine or tryptophan, this CDR3 likely reflects a read error. The limits of the CDR3 on the DNA are not certain, so only TCRdb's listed CDR3 is given. The chain carries TRBV21-1 and TRBJ2-7. TRBV21-1 is a recognized pseudogene. The CDR3 spans 13 amino acids, including both terminal residues. CDR3: CASSKVLRTEQYL.

This clonotype showed up just once. A read error may produce the germline difference seen at one junction end. The chain links TRBV6-1 to TRBJ1-5, with 10 bases identical to TRBD1. The CDR3 runs 14 residues. Germline CDR1 and CDR2: MNHNS and SASEGT. CDR3 sequence: CVSHDRGLNQPQQF. CDR3 DNA: TGTGTCAGTCATGACAGGGGGCTTAATCAGCCCCAACAGTTT.

For the CDR3, the DNA is TGCGCCAATAGCTTGGATGGGGGGGACAATCAGCCCCAGCATTTT. It codes for CANSLDGGDNQPQHF. The chain couples TRBV5-1 to TRBJ1-5, with D possibly matching TRBD1 (5 bases). The CDR3 totals 15 residues. From germline, CDR1 is SGHRS and CDR2 YFSETQ. Trimming cost V 9 bases and J 3 bases, with 19 bases left between them.

The gene calls are TRBV5-5 and TRBJ2-5, with D tentatively TRBD2 (6 bases). With 4 bases removed from V and 14 bases from J, the gap between germline ends came to 21 bases. Germline V gene lookup returns CDR1 SGHKS and CDR2 YYEKEE (reference sequence). The CDR3 sequence is 13 residues long. The CDR3 nucleotides are TGTGCCAGCAGCCTCTGGGGGGAAGAGACGCATTACTTC. This codes for CASSLWGEETHYF.

About this clonotype: One end of the junction fails to match germline, which may point to a read error. This CDR3 reads CASSQGTAYGYTF. The CDR3 coding sequence is TGCGCCAGCAGCCAAGGGACGGCATATGGCTACACCTTT. The chain recombines TRBV4-3 with TRBJ1-2; D is undetermined. This CDR3 region has 13 residues. CDR1 and CDR2 from the germline V gene are LGHNA and YSLEER.

The chain combines TRBV11-2 with TRBJ2-1; weak D call: TRBD2 (6 bases). The V end lost 5 bases, the J end lost 5 bases, and 10 bases lay between the germline ends. Germline CDR1 is SGHAT and CDR2 is FQNNGV. CDR3 size: 13 residues. As DNA, the CDR3 is TGTGCCAGCAGCGAAGGAGGGCACAATGAGCAGTTCTTC. Its translation: CASSEGGHNEQFF.

In regard to this clonotype: Relative to the germline gene, one junction end is altered; a read error may explain this. The V call is TRBV6-5, the J call TRBJ1-4; TRBD1 agrees at 9 bases. The CDR3 covers 15 residues. The germline V gene has CDR1 MNHEY and CDR2 SVGAGI. The CDR3 DNA follows: TGTGCCAGGAGATCTGGACAGGGGAGAGGTGAAACACTGTTTTTC. Translating gives CARRSGQGRGETLFF.

Of note for this clonotype: A much larger clone is a single base away; this may be a read error. The CDR3 here is CSALGQGLNYEQYF. The DNA of the CDR3 is TGCAGTGCTCTAGGACAGGGTTTAAACTACGAGCAGTACTTC. The rearrangement links TRBV20-1 to TRBJ2-7; 8 nucleotides line up with TRBD1. Germline CDR1 and CDR2: DFQATT and SNEGSKA (reference sequence). The CDR3 has 14 residues. Trimming took 5 bases from V and 3 from J; bases not matched to a gene: 9.

V gene TRBV29-1 combines with J gene TRBJ2-7; D possibly matches TRBD1 or TRBD2 (5 bases each). In germline, CDR1 is SQVTM, CDR2 ANQGSEA. V dropped 7 bases and J dropped 6 bases, with 16 bases sitting between them. The CDR3 has 12 amino acids. The CDR3 spells CSACGTKPEQYF. The CDR3, as DNA: TGCAGCGCCTGTGGGACGAAGCCCGAGCAGTACTTC.

Concerning this clonotype itself: A read error may produce the germline difference seen at one junction end. The chain uses TRBV4-1 and TRBJ2-2; 8 bases fit TRBD1. This CDR3 contains 15 residues. Germline-derived CDR1 and CDR2 are MGHRA and YSYEKL. CDR3: CASGQWTGRTGELFF. CDR3 DNA sequence: TGCGCCAGCGGCCAGTGGACAGGGCGCACCGGGGAACTGTTTTTC.

On this clonotype itself: One junction end does not reproduce the germline sequence, and a read error may be involved. The CDR3 loop is CVSSSFRDTETFF. DNA for the CDR3: TGTGTCAGCAGCTCATTTCGGGACACTGAAACTTTCTTC. The chain is built from TRBV11-3 and TRBJ1-1; D is possibly TRBD1 (6 bases). The CDR3 runs 13 residues. Germline values: CDR1 SGHNT, CDR2 YENEEA.

As regards this clonotype: Its ends do not fully match the called genes, so a read error is possible. The rearrangement links TRBV12-3 or TRBV12-4 to TRBJ2-2; D assignment may be TRBD1 or TRBD2 (5 bases each). The CDR3 contains 12 residues. The CDR3 region is CAGRLGAGELFF. The CDR3 DNA is TGTGCCGGCAGATTAGGGGCCGGGGAGCTATTTTTT.

Concerning this clonotype itself: A much larger clone lies a single base off, so this may be a read error. The chain links TRBV20-1 to TRBJ2-7; D ambiguous. The better agreement between TRBJ2-1 and the DNA end casts doubt on the J call. The V gene's germline CDR1 is DFQATT and CDR2 SNEGSKA (reference sequence). There are 13 residues in the CDR3. The CDR3 loop is CSARTVVGYEQFF. CDR3 sequence (DNA): TGCAGTGCTAGGACCGTCGTAGGGTACGAGCAGTTCTTC.

The J gene is TRBJ2-7, the V gene TRBV12-3 or TRBV12-4; D not resolved. CDR3 length equals 14 residues. The ends were cut back, 1 base at V and 3 bases at J, with 10 bases in the middle. The CDR3 nucleotides read TGTGCCAGCAGTTTAGAGACTTTTGGCTACGAGCAGTACTTC. Its protein is CASSLETFGYEQYF.

V usage is TRBV11-2 and J usage is TRBJ2-7; D might be TRBD2 (6 bases). Germline V gives CDR1 SGHAT, CDR2 FQNNGV. The ends were cut back, 7 bases at V and 7 bases at J, with 26 bases in the middle. There are 16 residues in the CDR3. The CDR3 bases are TGTGCCAGCAACCCCCACCTAGCGTCAAACGTCCAAGAGCAGTACTTC. Protein: CASNPHLASNVQEQYF. The variable domain in full, with the rest retrieved from reference TRBV11-2 and TRBJ2-7, is EAGVAQSPRYKIIEKRQSVAFWCNPISGHATLYWYQQILGQGPKLLIQFQNNGVVDDSQLPKDRFSAERLKGVDSTLKIQPAKLEDSAVYLCASNPHLASNVQEQYFGPGTRLTVT.

Notes on this clonotype: At one boundary the junction diverges from the germline segment, which might be a read error. In nucleotides, the CDR3 is TGTGCCAACAGCCCCCAACATGGGAACGCCGGGGAGATGTTTTTT. Its translation: CANSPQHGNAGEMFF. This chain links TRBV12-3 or TRBV12-4 with TRBJ2-2; possible D gene TRBD2, 5 bases. The CDR3 sequence is 15 residues long.

The chain carries TRBV4-1 and TRBJ2-3; perhaps TRBD1 as D (5 bases). The CDR3 is 13 residues long. Germline V gene sequence: CDR1 MGHRA, CDR2 YSYEKL. The V end was cut by 1 base, the J end by 10 bases, with 12 bases between. The CDR3 region has the DNA TGCGCCAGCAGCCAAGCGTTGGACAAAGCGCAGTATTTT. Amino acid sequence: CASSQALDKAQYF.

Turning to this clonotype: No conserved phenylalanine or tryptophan ends this CDR3, so it is likely a read error. This chain uses TRBV7-9 with TRBJ2-7; tentatively, D is TRBD1 (7 bases). The germline V gene encodes CDR1 SEHNR and CDR2 FQNEAQ (reference sequence). The CDR3 sequence is 14 residues long. The CDR3 protein is CARSLDPRGDEQYL. The CDR3 DNA reads as TGTGCCAGGAGCTTAGATCCCAGGGGGGACGAGCAGTACTTA.

This clonotype occurred a few times. An end of the junction differs from the germline gene, which may be a read error. The rearrangement links TRBV6-1 to TRBJ2-3, with D perhaps given as TRBD1 or TRBD2 (5 bases each). CDR3 length: 16 residues. The germline gives CDR1 MNHNS, CDR2 SASEGT. CDR3 loop: CASSVSSRASTDTQYF. CDR3 in DNA: TGTGCTAGCAGTGTATCTAGCAGGGCAAGCACAGATACGCAGTATTTT.

Concerning this clonotype: Because the CDR3's place on the DNA is in doubt, the DNA is left out and the CDR3 is given as listed by TCRdb. The chain recombines TRBV29-1 with TRBJ1-1; the D call in the table, TRBD1, was not verified against the DNA. The CDR3 is 14 amino acids long, termini counted. CDR1 and CDR2 from the germline V gene are SQVTM and ANQGSEA. The CDR3 reads CSVFGQGTKTEDPF.

As for this clonotype: Sequence at one end of the junction differs from germline and may be a read error. The V call is TRBV5-4, the J call TRBJ2-1; 11 nucleotides agree with TRBD1. Germline CDR1 is SGHNT and CDR2 is YYREEE (reference sequence). The CDR3 is 17 residues long. This CDR3 reads CASSFNWDRGFPDEQLF. The CDR3 bases are TGTGCCAGCAGCTTTAATTGGGACAGGGGGTTCCCCGATGAGCAGCTCTTC.

The chain combines TRBV24-1 with TRBJ2-7; D may be TRBD2 (5 bases). The CDR3 extends over 16 amino acids. Germline CDR1 is KGHDR and CDR2 is SFDVKD. The germline V and J ends were trimmed by 2 bases and 4 bases, with 17 bases remaining between them. The CDR3 loop reads CATSDSSPAAGYEQYF. The CDR3 region has the DNA TGTGCCACCAGTGATTCTAGCCCAGCGGCCGGTTACGAGCAGTACTTC.

For this clonotype: No DNA is shown, since the ends of the CDR3 on it are uncertain; the CDR3 is the one TCRdb lists. The chain uses TRBV29-1 and TRBJ1-1; TRBD1 is the table's D call, not checked against the DNA. The CDR3 numbers 14 amino acids, ends counted. Germline values: CDR1 SQVTM, CDR2 ANQGSEA. CDR3 protein: CIVFGQGTKSEAFF.